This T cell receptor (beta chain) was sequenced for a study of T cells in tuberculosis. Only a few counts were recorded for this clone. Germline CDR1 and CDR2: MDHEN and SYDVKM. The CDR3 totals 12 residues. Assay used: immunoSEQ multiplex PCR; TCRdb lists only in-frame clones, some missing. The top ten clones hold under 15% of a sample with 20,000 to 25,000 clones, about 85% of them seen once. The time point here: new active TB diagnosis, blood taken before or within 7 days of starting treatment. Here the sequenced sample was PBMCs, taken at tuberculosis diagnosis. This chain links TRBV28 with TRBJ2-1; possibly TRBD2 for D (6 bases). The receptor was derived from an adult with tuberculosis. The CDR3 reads CSIGGVADEQFF. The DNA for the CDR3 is TGTTCAATAGGAGGGGTCGCGGATGAGCAGTTCTTC. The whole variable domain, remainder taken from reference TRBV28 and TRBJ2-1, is DVKVTQSSRYLVKRTGEKVFLECVQDMDHENMFWYRQDPGLGLRLIYFSYDVKMKEKGDIPEGYSVSREKKERFSLILESASTNQTSMYLCSIGGVADEQFFGPGTRLTVL.